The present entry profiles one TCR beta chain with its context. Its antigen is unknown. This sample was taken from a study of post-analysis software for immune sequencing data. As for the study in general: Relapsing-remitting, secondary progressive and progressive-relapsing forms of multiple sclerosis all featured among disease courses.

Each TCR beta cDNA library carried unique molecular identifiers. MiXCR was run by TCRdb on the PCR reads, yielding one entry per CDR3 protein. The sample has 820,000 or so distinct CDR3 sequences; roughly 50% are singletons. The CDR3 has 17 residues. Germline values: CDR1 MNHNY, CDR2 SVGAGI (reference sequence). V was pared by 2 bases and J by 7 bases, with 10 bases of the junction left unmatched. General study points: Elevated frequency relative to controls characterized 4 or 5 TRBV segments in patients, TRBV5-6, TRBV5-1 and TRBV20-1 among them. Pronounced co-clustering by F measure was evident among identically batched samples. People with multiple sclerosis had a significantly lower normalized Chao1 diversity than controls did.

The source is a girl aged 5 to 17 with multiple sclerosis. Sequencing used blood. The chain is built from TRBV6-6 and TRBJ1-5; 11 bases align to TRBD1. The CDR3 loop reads CASSYASGTGGGQPQHF. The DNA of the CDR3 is TGTGCCAGCAGTTACGCCTCCGGGACAGGGGGTGGGCAGCCCCAGCATTTT.